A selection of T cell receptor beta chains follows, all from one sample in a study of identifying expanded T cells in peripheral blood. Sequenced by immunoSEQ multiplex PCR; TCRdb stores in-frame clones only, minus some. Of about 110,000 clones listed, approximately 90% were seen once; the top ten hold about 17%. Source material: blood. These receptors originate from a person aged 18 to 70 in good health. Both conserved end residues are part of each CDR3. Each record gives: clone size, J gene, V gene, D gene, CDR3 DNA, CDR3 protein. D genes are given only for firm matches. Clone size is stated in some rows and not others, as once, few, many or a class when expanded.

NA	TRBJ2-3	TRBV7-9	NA	TGTGCCAGCAGCCGGAGATCAGATACGCAGTATTTT	CASSRRSDTQYF
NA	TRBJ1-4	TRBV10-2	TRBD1	TGCGCCAGCAGGGACAGGGTAGGAGAAAAACTGTTTTTT	CASRDRVGEKLFF
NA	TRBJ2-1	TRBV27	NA	TGTGCCAGCAGTTTATCACAGCAGGGTAATGAGCAGTTCTTC	CASSLSQQGNEQFF
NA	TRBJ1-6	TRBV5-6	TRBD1	TGTGCCAGCAGCTGGGGGACAGGGGAATCACCCCTCCACTTT	CASSWGTGESPLHF
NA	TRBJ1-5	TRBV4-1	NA	TGCGCCAGCAGCCGAGGACTCCGAGGTAGGGAAAGCAATCAGCCCCAGCATTTT	CASSRGLRGRESNQPQHF
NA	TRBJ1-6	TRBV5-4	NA	TGTGCCAGCAGCCTTCAAGGAGGTTTTAGGAATTCACCCCTCCACTTT	CASSLQGGFRNSPLHF
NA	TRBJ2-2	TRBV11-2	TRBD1	TGTGCCAGCAGCCCGTCGACAGGGACCCCCGGGGAGCTGTTTTTT	CASSPSTGTPGELFF
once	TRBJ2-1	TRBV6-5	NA	TGTGCCAGCAGCGACTACAGGGACTACTACAATGAGCAGTTCTTC	CASSDYRDYYNEQFF
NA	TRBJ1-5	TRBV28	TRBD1	TGTGCCAGCAGTAGGGACAGATTGAGAGGCCAGCCCCAGCATTTT	CASSRDRLRGQPQHF
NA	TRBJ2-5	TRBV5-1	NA	TGCGCCAGCAGTAAAGCGGGTACAGAGACCCAGTACTTC	CASSKAGTETQYF
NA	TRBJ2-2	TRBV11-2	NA	TGTGCCAGCAGCTTATCTAGGGGGGCGAACACCGGGGAGCTGTTTTTT	CASSLSRGANTGELFF
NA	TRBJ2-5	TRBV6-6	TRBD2	TGTGCCAGCAGCTTTACTAGCGGGGGGGAAGAGACCCAGTACTTC	CASSFTSGGEETQYF
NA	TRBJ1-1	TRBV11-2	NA	TGTGCCAGCAGCTTGAGGAATGTGGCAGAAGCTTTCTTT	CASSLRNVAEAFF
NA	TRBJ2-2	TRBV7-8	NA	TGTGCCAGCACCTTTCTGGTGGACTTTTCCACCGGGGAGCTGTTTTTT	CASTFLVDFSTGELFF
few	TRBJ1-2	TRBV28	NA	TGTGCCAGCGGGTCGGGGGGTAACTATGGCTACACCTTC	CASGSGGNYGYTF
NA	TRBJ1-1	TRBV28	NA	TGTGCCAGCAGTTTAGCCCCCGGGGAAATGGACACTGAAGCTTTCTTT	CASSLAPGEMDTEAFF
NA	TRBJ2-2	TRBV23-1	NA	TGCGCCAGCAGTCAATCGATTGCCGGTAGGGGGTGGCGAGGCACCGGGGAGCTGTTTTTT	CASSQSIAGRGWRGTGELFF
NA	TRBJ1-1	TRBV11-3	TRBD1	TGTGCCAGCAGCTTAGGACAGGGGTACACTGAAGCTTTCTTT	CASSLGQGYTEAFF
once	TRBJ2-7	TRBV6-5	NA	TGTGCCAGCCGGCGGGGGACAGGCTACTACGAGCAGTACTTC	CASRRGTGYYEQYF
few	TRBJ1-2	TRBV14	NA	TGTGCCAGCAGCCAAGGACGTGGTTATATCGGCAGCACCTTC	CASSQGRGYIGSTF
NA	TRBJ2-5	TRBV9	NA	TGTGCCAGCAGCGCCGGGTCGTGGGGAGGAGAGACCCAGTACTTC	CASSAGSWGGETQYF
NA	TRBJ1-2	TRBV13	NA	TGTGCCAGCAGCTTGCGGTCTGGCTACACCTTC	CASSLRSGYTF
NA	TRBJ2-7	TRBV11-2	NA	TGTGCCAGCAGCCCACCCCTAGTTGGGGGCTTTGGGATGGGGCAGTACTTC	CASSPPLVGGFGMGQYF
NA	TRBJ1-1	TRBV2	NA	TGTGCCAGCACTCCAGGAGGAGGCCCCACGAAGAACACTGAAGCTTTCTTT	CASTPGGGPTKNTEAFF
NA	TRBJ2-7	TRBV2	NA	TGTGCCAGCCAAACGGCCGGGAGTGGGTACGAGCAGTACTTC	CASQTAGSGYEQYF
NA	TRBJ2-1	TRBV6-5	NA	TGTGCCAGCAGTTACTCTCCCAGGACGGCCTACAATGAGCAGTTCTTC	CASSYSPRTAYNEQFF
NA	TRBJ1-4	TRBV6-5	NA	TGTGCCAGCAGTTACGGGGGGACAACTAATGAAAAACTGTTTTTT	CASSYGGTTNEKLFF
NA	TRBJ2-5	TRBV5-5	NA	TGTGCCAGCAGCCCGGGGGTAACAGAGACCCAGTACTTC	CASSPGVTETQYF